The 30 T cell receptor beta chains given below trace back to one sample, sequenced in a study of spatial heterogeneity in lung cancer. Time point here: sample taken at primary tumor resection. The study sequenced unsorted whole RNA from tumor, nontumor lung or frozen PBMC. MiXCR was run by TCRdb on the 5' RACE reads, yielding one entry per CDR3 protein. The table has about 48,000 distinct CDR3 sequences, roughly 5.2% seen once. The material was PBMCs, obtained at surgery. The source is a male donor with early-stage non-small cell lung cancer.

J is TRBJ2-1 and V is TRBV29-1; D is possibly TRBD1 (6 bases). Per the germline V gene, CDR1 is SQVTM and CDR2 is ANQGSEA. Trimming cost V 2 bases and J 8 bases, with 13 bases left between them. The CDR3 is made up of 13 amino acids. The CDR3 loop is CSVERSGDDEQFF. CDR3 nucleotides: TGCAGCGTTGAACGGTCAGGGGACGATGAGCAGTTCTTC.

This clonotype showed up just a few times. This sequence joins TRBV24-1 and TRBJ2-3; maybe TRBD2 (5 bases). Per the germline V gene, CDR1 is KGHDR and CDR2 is SFDVKD. The length of the CDR3 is 15 residues. Trimming cost V 4 bases and J 2 bases, with 12 bases left between them. CDR3 sequence (DNA): TGTGCCACCAGTGACCAGGACTCCCACACAGATACGCAGTATTTT. Amino acid sequence: CATSDQDSHTDTQYF.

This clonotype has ten or more counts. V gene TRBV7-9 combines with J gene TRBJ2-4, with TRBD2 matching over 12 bases. V shed 5 bases, J shed 4 bases, and the junction held 6 bases outside the gene matches. This CDR3 is 16 amino acids long. The V gene's germline CDR1 is SEHNR and CDR2 FQNEAQ (reference sequence). CDR3 in DNA: TGTGCCAGCAGCACGACTAGCGGGAGTGCTAAAAACATTCAGTACTTC. Protein product: CASSTTSGSAKNIQYF. Based on the CDR3 plus reference TRBV7-9 and TRBJ2-4, the full variable domain is DTGVSQNPRHKITKRGQNVTFRCDPISEHNRLYWYRQTLGQGPEFLTYFQNEAQLEKSRLLSDRFSAERPKGSFSTLEIQRTEQGDSAMYLCASSTTSGSAKNIQYFGAGTRLSVL.

In its sample, this clonotype was seen a few times. V usage is TRBV28 and J usage is TRBJ2-2, with D perhaps TRBD1 or TRBD2 (5 bases each). Trimming pared 5 bases from V and 5 bases from J, leaving 15 bases between. CDR3 length: 15 residues. Looked up from germline, CDR1 is MDHEN and CDR2 is SYDVKM. CDR3 coding DNA: TGTGCCAGCAGTGAGGGACGAAGGGATACCGGGGAGCTGTTTTTT. This translates into CASSEGRRDTGELFF. The entire variable domain, with the rest obtained from reference TRBV28 and TRBJ2-2, is as follows: DVKVTQSSRYLVKRTGEKVFLECVQDMDHENMFWYRQDPGLGLRLIYFSYDVKMKEKGDIPEGYSVSREKKERFSLILESASTNQTSMYLCASSEGRRDTGELFFGEGSRLTVL.

The chain couples TRBV6-6 to TRBJ2-5; perhaps TRBD2 as D (6 bases). The CDR3 runs 15 residues. V lost 6 bases and J 5 bases, leaving 19 bases between the germline ends. Germline CDR1 MNHNY, CDR2 SVGAGI (reference sequence). This CDR3 is CASRGIQQGGETQYF. The CDR3 DNA reads TGTGCCAGCAGGGGGATACAGCAAGGAGGGGAGACCCAGTACTTC.

This clonotype was picked up many times. The J gene is TRBJ2-4, the V gene TRBV4-1; D may correspond to TRBD1 or TRBD2 (5 bases each). The length of the CDR3 is 18 residues. Trimming left V 4 bases short and J 0 bases short, with 19 bases between. The germline gives CDR1 MGHRA, CDR2 YSYEKL. The chain's CDR3 is CASSPTTRGHLAKNIQYF. The CDR3 nucleotides are TGCGCCAGCAGCCCAACGACCCGGGGCCACCTAGCCAAAAACATTCAGTACTTC.

This clonotype was counted only a few times. This chain uses TRBV14 with TRBJ2-2; no clear D. Trimming took off 4 bases at V and 0 bases at J, with 12 bases between the two ends. CDR3 length: 16 amino acids. The germline V gene encodes CDR1 SGHDN and CDR2 FVKESK. CDR3 in amino acids: CASSLSGDPNTGELFF. The CDR3 DNA reads TGTGCCAGCAGCCTCAGTGGGGATCCGAACACCGGGGAGCTGTTTTTT.

The chain links TRBV6-4 to TRBJ2-1; 10 nucleotides line up with TRBD1. The CDR3 has 15 residues. The germline V gene encodes CDR1 MRHNA and CDR2 SNTAGT. Unmatched junction bases numbered 2, after V lost 3 bases and J lost 3 bases. The CDR3 bases are TGTGCCAGCAGTGAACGGACAGGGGGCTACAATGAGCAGTTCTTC. It is translated as CASSERTGGYNEQFF.

This clonotype was observed at least ten times. CDR3 DNA: TGTGCCTCACAGGACCCCAGCTCTGGGGCCAACGTCCTGACTTTC. It specifies CASQDPSSGANVLTF. V usage is TRBV28 and J usage is TRBJ2-6, with D perhaps TRBD1 (5 bases). The V end was cut by 11 bases, the J end by 0 bases, with 14 bases between. The CDR3 length is 15 residues. Germline V gene data show CDR1 as MDHEN and CDR2 as SYDVKM.

This clonotype was observed many times. J is TRBJ2-3 and V is TRBV3-1, with 7 bases lining up with TRBD2. V shed 3 bases, J shed 6 bases, and the junction held 6 bases outside the gene matches. Germline V lookup: CDR1 LGHDT, CDR2 YNNKEL (reference sequence). CDR3 length: 14 residues. The CDR3 DNA is TGTGCCAGCAGCCATTCTAGCGGCAAGGATACGCAGTATTTT. Translated, it gives CASSHSSGKDTQYF.

The sample holds many counts of this clonotype. This chain links TRBV28 with TRBJ1-6, with a tentative D call TRBD1 (6 bases). This CDR3 has 13 amino acids. V was shortened by 5 bases and J by 8 bases, with 10 bases between the two germline ends. Germline-derived CDR1 and CDR2 are MDHEN and SYDVKM. CDR3 bases: TGTGCCAGCAGTGGGGGGCGATATTCACCCCTCCACTTT. Translating gives CASSGGRYSPLHF.

The chain carries TRBV7-6 and TRBJ2-2, with D perhaps matching TRBD1 (5 bases). V lost 6 bases and J 3 bases, leaving 5 bases between the germline ends. This CDR3 is 12 amino acids long. Germline loops: CDR1 SGHVS, CDR2 FNYEAQ. CDR3 protein: CASRGDTGELFF. The CDR3 bases are TGTGCCAGCAGAGGGGACACCGGGGAGCTGTTTTTT.

This chain connects TRBV12-3 or TRBV12-4 to TRBJ1-4; unclear D gene. The length of the CDR3 is 15 residues. Trimming stripped 5 bases from V and 4 bases from J, with 14 bases between. The CDR3 protein is CASSHRSGLNEKLFF. CDR3 bases: TGTGCCAGCAGTCATAGATCGGGCCTTAATGAAAAACTGTTTTTT.

This clonotype was picked up many times. V gene TRBV27 combines with J gene TRBJ2-7; the match to TRBD1 covers 8 bases. V dropped 7 bases and J dropped 0; count of bases not matched to a gene: 5. Germline V lookup: CDR1 MNHEY, CDR2 SMNVEV (reference sequence). The CDR3 has 14 residues. The DNA for the CDR3 is TGTGCCAGCATGTTCACAGGGGGCTCCTACGAGCAGTACTTC. It specifies CASMFTGGSYEQYF.

This clonotype was found many times. This chain joins TRBV6-1 and TRBJ1-4, with D perhaps matching TRBD1 (6 bases). Between the trimmed V and J ends, which lost 0 bases and 9 bases, there was a span of 11 bases. The germline V gene encodes CDR1 MNHNS and CDR2 SASEGT. The CDR3 has 14 residues. The CDR3 protein is CASSEARGAQKLFF. CDR3 in DNA: TGTGCCAGCAGTGAAGCGAGGGGGGCCCAAAAACTGTTTTTT.

Ten or more counts support this clonotype. V and J are TRBV5-6 and TRBJ2-5; TRBD1 is a possible D gene (6 bases). The V and J ends lost 5 bases and 3 bases respectively, with 8 bases between them. CDR1 and CDR2 from the germline V gene are SGHDT and YYEEEE. This CDR3 has 12 residues. The CDR3 here is CASSHREETQYF. The DNA for the CDR3 is TGTGCCAGCAGTCACAGGGAAGAGACCCAGTACTTC. The full variable domain, rest sourced from reference TRBV5-6 and TRBJ2-5, is DAGVTQSPTHLIKTRGQQVTLRCSPKSGHDTVSWYQQALGQGPQFIFQYYEEEERQRGNFPDRFSGHQFPNYSSELNVNALLLGDSALYLCASSHREETQYFGPGTRLLVL.

This clonotype was recorded at least ten times. The gene calls are TRBV5-1 and TRBJ2-7; the D is unclear. This CDR3 spans 14 amino acids. V was trimmed by 5 bases and J by 2 bases, leaving 14 bases between them. Germline V gene data show CDR1 as SGHRS and CDR2 as YFSETQ. CDR3 sequence: CASSPSPDAYEQYF. The CDR3 nucleotides are TGCGCCAGCAGTCCGTCACCCGATGCCTACGAGCAGTACTTC.

This clonotype was observed at least ten times. The chain joins TRBV20-1 to TRBJ1-1; possible D gene TRBD1, 6 bases. Germline loops: CDR1 DFQATT, CDR2 SNEGSKA (reference sequence). This CDR3 has 18 amino acids. The V end lost 1 base, the J end lost 3 bases, and 24 bases lay between the germline ends. CDR3 sequence: CSARALGLWGAPDTEAFF. CDR3 bases: TGCAGTGCTAGAGCGCTGGGTTTGTGGGGGGCGCCGGACACTGAAGCTTTCTTT.

This clonotype was seen more than once but under ten times. This chain joins TRBV5-1 and TRBJ2-1, with D uncertain. Trimming shortened V by 0 bases and J by 4 bases, and 8 bases separated the two germline ends. The germline CDR1 and CDR2 sequences are SGHRS and YFSETQ. The CDR3 runs 14 residues. The CDR3 region has the DNA TGCGCCAGCAGCTTGGTCACCGAGTACAATGAGCAGTTCTTC. Encoded protein: CASSLVTEYNEQFF.

This clonotype was detected ten times or more. The V and J genes are TRBV5-6 and TRBJ2-1; 12 positions match TRBD1. The germline V gene encodes CDR1 SGHDT and CDR2 YYEEEE. The V segment lost 2 bases and the J segment 1 base; nucleotides outside the gene matches: 7. The length of the CDR3 is 18 residues. The DNA of the CDR3 is TGTGCCAGCAGCTTCGGGACAGGGGGCCGTTTATCCTACAATGAGCAGTTCTTC. It encodes CASSFGTGGRLSYNEQFF.

There are many counts of this clonotype. This chain links TRBV4-2 with TRBJ2-1; 8 nucleotides agree with TRBD1. The CDR3 is 13 residues long. The junction had 5 bases not matched to a gene; V was cut back by 5 bases and J by 8 bases. From germline, CDR1 is LGHNA and CDR2 YNFKEQ. CDR3 sequence: CASSGQGFDEQFF. Written as DNA, the CDR3 is TGTGCCAGCAGCGGACAGGGTTTCGATGAGCAGTTCTTC.

Comments on this clonotype: A much larger clone is a single base away; this may be a read error. This rearrangement joins TRBV6-5 to TRBJ1-3; 8 bases match TRBD1. The CDR3 runs 14 residues. Germline assignment: CDR1 MNHEY and CDR2 SVGAGI. The CDR3 spells CASSPGQAGTTIYF. The CDR3 DNA reads TGTGCCAGCAGTCCGGGACAGGCTGGAACCACCATATATTTT.

There are many counts of this clonotype. The rearrangement links TRBV5-5 to TRBJ1-5; D possibly corresponds to TRBD1 (5 bases). Between the trimmed V and J ends, which lost 1 base and 4 bases, there was a span of 9 bases. The CDR3 loop spans 14 amino acids. Per the germline V gene, CDR1 is SGHKS and CDR2 is YYEKEE (reference sequence). The CDR3 DNA is TGTGCCAGCAGCTTGAGGGGATGGAATCAGCCCCAGCATTTT. It encodes CASSLRGWNQPQHF.

This clonotype has just a few counts. The CDR3 DNA reads as TGTGCCAGCGGGCTAGCGGGCCACACAGATACGCAGTATTTT. Its protein product is CASGLAGHTDTQYF. V and J are TRBV27 and TRBJ2-3; TRBD2 matches 8 bases. Per the germline V gene, CDR1 is MNHEY and CDR2 is SMNVEV (reference sequence). The CDR3 extends over 14 amino acids. With V trimmed by 8 bases and J by 2 bases, 6 bases remained unmatched.

This clonotype was found many times. This chain joins TRBV7-8 and TRBJ2-3; D perhaps matches TRBD1 (5 bases). From germline, CDR1 is SGHVS and CDR2 FQNEAQ. Trimming stripped 0 bases from V and 4 bases from J, with 11 bases between. The CDR3 is 15 amino acids. CDR3 in DNA: TGTGCCAGCAGCTTAGCGTATACAGGTTCAGATACGCAGTATTTT. This sequence encodes CASSLAYTGSDTQYF.

This clonotype was seen ten or more times. The chain links TRBV7-8 to TRBJ1-6; D gene unclear. This CDR3 has 17 amino acids. Germline loops: CDR1 SGHVS, CDR2 FQNEAQ. V dropped 1 base and J dropped 4 bases, with 14 bases sitting between them. The CDR3 protein is CASSLGSRGNYNSPLHF. CDR3 sequence (DNA): TGTGCCAGCAGCTTAGGAAGCCGCGGGAATTATAATTCACCCCTCCACTTT. Full variable domain (missing parts from reference TRBV7-8 and TRBJ1-6): GAGVSQSPRYKVAKRGQDVALRCDPISGHVSLFWYQQALGQGPEFLTYFQNEAQLDKSGLPSDRFFAERPEGSVSTLKIQRTQQEDSAVYLCASSLGSRGNYNSPLHFGNGTRLTVT.

This clonotype was seen ten or more times. The chain uses TRBV20-1 and TRBJ2-2, with 8 positions matching TRBD2. Germline assignment: CDR1 DFQATT and CDR2 SNEGSKA (reference sequence). The length of the CDR3 is 13 residues. The ends lost 3 bases at V and 5 bases at J; junction bases unmatched: 2. Here the CDR3 DNA reads TGCAGTGCTAGCGGGAGGGTGACCGGGGAGCTGTTTTTT. It specifies CSASGRVTGELFF.

In its sample, this clonotype was seen many times. The V call is TRBV6-2 or TRBV6-3, the J call TRBJ2-3; 8 bases line up with TRBD2. The CDR3 runs to 14 residues. Germline assignment: CDR1 MNHEY and CDR2 SVGEGT. After removal of 6 bases from V and 5 bases from J, the junction contained 7 bases not matched to a gene. The CDR3 spells CASSRGLAGDTQYF. The CDR3 region has the DNA TGTGCCAGCAGCCGCGGACTAGCAGGAGATACGCAGTATTTT.

This clonotype was observed a single time. This chain links TRBV5-1 with TRBJ2-5; D perhaps matches TRBD1 (6 bases). V was trimmed by 0 bases and J by 3 bases, leaving 12 bases between them. Germline V lookup: CDR1 SGHRS, CDR2 YFSETQ. The CDR3 spans 15 residues. The CDR3 DNA reads TGCGCCAGCAGCTTGGCCCTTACAGGGAAAGAGACCCAGTACTTC. Its translation: CASSLALTGKETQYF.

The chain combines TRBV12-1 with TRBJ2-5; the D segment call TRBD2 is taken from the table without a DNA check. TRBV12-1 is a known pseudogene. This CDR3 is 15 amino acids long. The CDR3 DNA sequence: TGTGCCAGCATGGGACTAGCGGGAGCCCAAGAGACCCAGTACTTC. Translated: CASMGLAGAQETQYF.